This record covers a single TCR beta chain. What it binds is unknown. Germline V gene data show CDR1 as SQVTM and CDR2 as ANQGSEA. This CDR3 is 15 amino acids long. V was clipped by 1 base and J by 4 bases, with 14 bases between them. These data belong to a study of shared clonotypes between healthy human individuals. Study context: Aged between 18 and 49, the donors were a couple of women and three men.

Generated by immunoSEQ multiplex PCR, the TCRdb table keeps only in-frame clones and is missing some. The sample includes around 2,000,000 clones, approximately 94% of them seen just once. CD45RO-negative, CCR7-positively selected cells formed the naive CD8 fraction, excluding terminally differentiated effector memory CD45RA+ cells. The donor population consisted of healthy HIV-negative adults with no recent acute infections or vaccinations. Study conclusions and caveats: Generally, naive subsets (rather than memory subsets) showed larger estimated richness. In the sorted subsets, rarefaction showed sequencing was incomplete despite large depth.

The origin of this receptor is a man younger than 35 in good health. Some clones in this sample may be carry-over from other donors' samples. The sample taken for sequencing was naive CD8+ T cells from PBMCs. The chain carries TRBV29-1 and TRBJ2-1, with D perhaps matching TRBD2 (6 bases). Here the CDR3 reads CSVEGEGRQYNEQFF. The CDR3 DNA reads TGCAGCGTTGAAGGTGAGGGGAGGCAGTACAATGAGCAGTTCTTC.